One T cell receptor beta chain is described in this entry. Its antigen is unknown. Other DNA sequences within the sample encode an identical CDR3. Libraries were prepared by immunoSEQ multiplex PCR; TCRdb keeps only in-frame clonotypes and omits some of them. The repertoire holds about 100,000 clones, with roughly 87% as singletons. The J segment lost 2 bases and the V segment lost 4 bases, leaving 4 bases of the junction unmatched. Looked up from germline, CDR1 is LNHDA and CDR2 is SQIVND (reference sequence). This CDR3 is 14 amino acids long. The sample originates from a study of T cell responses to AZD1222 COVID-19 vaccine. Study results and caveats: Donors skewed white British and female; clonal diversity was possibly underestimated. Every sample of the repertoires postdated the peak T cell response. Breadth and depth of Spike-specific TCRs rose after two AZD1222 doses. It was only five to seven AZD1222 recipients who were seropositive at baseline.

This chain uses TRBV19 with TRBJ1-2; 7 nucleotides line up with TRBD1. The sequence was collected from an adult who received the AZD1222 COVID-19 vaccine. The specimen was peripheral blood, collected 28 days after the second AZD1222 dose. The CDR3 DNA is TGTGCCAGTAGTACGGGACAGCGGAACTATGGCTACACCTTC. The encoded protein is CASSTGQRNYGYTF. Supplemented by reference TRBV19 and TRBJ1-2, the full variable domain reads DGGITQSPKYLFRKEGQNVTLSCEQNLNHDAMYWYRQDPGQGLRLIYYSQIVNDFQKGDIAEGYSVSREKKESFPLTVTSAQKNPTAFYLCASSTGQRNYGYTFGSGTRLTVV.